A single sample is the source of the 21 T cell receptor beta chains below, sequenced in a study of T cell changes during pregnancy in multiple sclerosis. Assay: immunoSEQ multiplex PCR; the TCRdb copy retains only in-frame clones and omits some. Among 100,000 or so clones listed, 85% to 95% were seen once. The specimen was peripheral blood, collected in the second trimester of pregnancy. These receptors originate from a female donor with multiple sclerosis, enrolled in a pregnancy study.

This clone appeared a single time. The rearrangement uses TRBV5-4 and TRBJ2-5; the match to TRBD1 covers 7 bases. This CDR3 contains 15 residues. Germline trimming cut 4 bases from V and 5 bases from J; bases unmatched to any gene: 11. CDR1 is SGHNT, CDR2 YYREEE, per germline (reference sequence). The DNA of the CDR3 is TGTGCCAGCAGCCCGCCCCCAGGGGGTAGGGAGACCCAGTACTTC. Its translation: CASSPPPGGRETQYF.

The chain uses TRBV4-2 and TRBJ2-1; D might be TRBD2 (5 bases). Germline CDR1 LGHNA, CDR2 YNFKEQ. V was shortened by 7 bases and J by 3 bases, with 19 bases between the two germline ends. The CDR3 loop spans 16 amino acids. The DNA for the CDR3 is TGTGCCAGCACCTCCACTAGTGGCAACCACTACAATGAGCAGTTCTTC. Translation gives CASTSTSGNHYNEQFF.

J is TRBJ2-3 and V is TRBV5-5; 14 positions agree with TRBD2. Per germline, CDR1 SGHKS and CDR2 YYEKEE (reference sequence). Trimming cost V 4 bases and J 5 bases; bases outside gene matches: 6. The CDR3 loop spans 16 amino acids. CDR3 sequence: CASSMGLAGAGDTQYF. The CDR3 bases are TGTGCCAGCAGCATGGGACTAGCGGGGGCCGGAGATACGCAGTATTTT.

The chain has TRBV2 and TRBJ1-1; D call uncertain. The CDR3 spans 15 residues. V lost 2 bases and J 6 bases, leaving 16 bases between the germline ends. Germline V gene data show CDR1 as SNHLY and CDR2 as FYNNEI. CDR3 in amino acids: CASSEMGGRLAEAFF. The DNA of the CDR3 is TGTGCCAGCAGTGAAATGGGCGGGAGGTTGGCTGAAGCTTTCTTT.

The V and J genes are TRBV19 and TRBJ1-5; 9 bases align to TRBD1. Germline V gene lookup returns CDR1 LNHDA and CDR2 SQIVND (reference sequence). V lost 4 bases and J lost 6; bases outside the gene matches: 4. The length of the CDR3 is 14 residues. CDR3 loop: CASSKGQGSQPQHF. In nucleotides, the CDR3 is TGTGCCAGTAGTAAGGGACAGGGATCTCAGCCCCAGCATTTT.

The chain has TRBV5-4 and TRBJ1-4; 9 bases agree with TRBD1. The CDR3 spans 14 residues. The germline CDR1 and CDR2 sequences are SGHNT and YYREEE (reference sequence). V shed 2 bases and J 5 bases; nucleotides not matched to a gene: 1. CDR3 bases: TGTGCCAGCAGCTTAGACAGGGGGAATGAAAAACTGTTTTTT. As protein: CASSLDRGNEKLFF.

V and J are TRBV28 and TRBJ2-3; D call uncertain. The V gene lost 3 bases and the J gene lost 7 bases, with 8 bases spanning the gap. Germline V gene data show CDR1 as MDHEN and CDR2 as SYDVKM. The CDR3 sequence is 12 residues long. CDR3 sequence: CASSFVAYTQYF. The CDR3 DNA reads TGTGCCAGCAGTTTTGTGGCATATACGCAGTATTTT.

This chain joins TRBV5-1 and TRBJ1-6, with TRBD1 matching over 10 bases. V gave up 2 bases and J gave up 10 bases; unmatched junction bases: 6. This CDR3 is built from 15 residues. Per the germline V gene, CDR1 is SGHRS and CDR2 is YFSETQ. CDR3 sequence reads: CASSLSTGGGSPLHF. The CDR3 nucleotides are TGCGCCAGCAGCTTATCGACAGGGGGCGGGTCACCCCTCCACTTT.

V and J are TRBV6-6 and TRBJ1-1; possibly TRBD1 for D (5 bases). The CDR3 has 15 residues. Germline lookup yields CDR1 MNHNY and CDR2 SVGAGI (reference sequence). V was pared by 0 bases and J by 7 bases, with 15 bases between. The chain's CDR3 is CASSYSGGRDGEAFF. The CDR3 region has the DNA TGTGCCAGCAGTTACTCCGGGGGACGTGATGGTGAAGCTTTCTTT.

This clone came up once. The gene calls are TRBV7-8 and TRBJ2-1; 7 nucleotides match TRBD2. V lost 2 bases to trimming and J lost 6 bases; unmatched junction nucleotides: 10. The CDR3 length is 16 residues. Germline V gene sequence: CDR1 SGHVS, CDR2 FQNEAQ. The CDR3 loop reads CASSLFVAGARNEQFF. CDR3 nucleotide sequence: TGTGCCAGCAGCTTATTTGTTGCGGGAGCCCGCAATGAGCAGTTCTTC.

The genes are TRBV28 and TRBJ1-4, with a possible D match to TRBD1 (5 bases). Trimming cost V 0 bases and J 11 bases, with 19 bases left between them. This CDR3 comprises 16 residues. CDR1 and CDR2 from the germline V gene are MDHEN and SYDVKM. The CDR3 coding sequence is TGTGCCAGCAGTTTATGGTCCCAGGGAGGATTGCGTAAACTGTTTTTT. Its translation is CASSLWSQGGLRKLFF.

The genes are TRBV6-5 and TRBJ2-1; maybe TRBD2 (5 bases). V lost 2 bases to trimming and J lost 9 bases, with 8 bases between them. The CDR3 spans 12 residues. In germline, CDR1 is MNHEY, CDR2 SVGAGI. The CDR3 spells CASSYGRGEQFF. The CDR3 DNA reads as TGTGCCAGCAGTTACGGGAGAGGTGAGCAGTTCTTC.

CDR3 DNA sequence: TGTGCCAGCTCCTTGGACAGACCGAACACTGAAGCTTTCTTT. Translated: CASSLDRPNTEAFF. V is TRBV18 and J is TRBJ1-1; maybe TRBD1 (6 bases). In germline, CDR1 is KGHSH, CDR2 LQKENI. There are 14 residues in the CDR3. The V gene lost 6 bases and the J gene lost 1 base, with 12 bases spanning the gap.

J is TRBJ2-7 and V is TRBV11-2, with a tentative D call TRBD2 (5 bases). The V end was cut by 3 bases, the J end by 6 bases, with 15 bases between. The CDR3 runs to 14 residues. Germline V CDR1 and CDR2: SGHAT, FQNNGV. In nucleotides, the CDR3 is TGTGCCAGCAGCTTCCCAGGACTCGCGGGCGAGCAGTACTTC. Translated, it gives CASSFPGLAGEQYF.

V and J are TRBV7-9 and TRBJ2-3, with TRBD2 matching over 10 bases. Losses at the gene ends were 4 bases for V and 2 bases for J; bases not matched to a gene: 6. CDR1 and CDR2 (germline): SEHNR, FQNEAQ (reference sequence). The CDR3 totals 16 residues. CDR3 sequence reads: CASSSLSGGHTDTQYF. The DNA of the CDR3 is TGTGCCAGCAGCTCCCTTAGCGGGGGGCACACAGATACGCAGTATTTT. Supplemented by reference TRBV7-9 and TRBJ2-3, the full variable domain reads DTGVSQNPRHKITKRGQNVTFRCDPISEHNRLYWYRQTLGQGPEFLTYFQNEAQLEKSRLLSDRFSAERPKGSFSTLEIQRTEQGDSAMYLCASSSLSGGHTDTQYFGPGTRLTVL.

This clone was found once. J is TRBJ2-7 and V is TRBV7-8, with 7 positions matching TRBD2. This CDR3 is built from 13 residues. Germline V lookup: CDR1 SGHVS, CDR2 FQNEAQ. The V gene end was trimmed by 7 bases and the J gene end by 6 bases; junction bases not matched to a gene: 9. CDR3 coding DNA: TGTGCCAGCATCGGACTAGTTCGGCGCGAGCAGTACTTC. Protein product: CASIGLVRREQYF. Full variable domain (rest looked up from reference TRBV7-8 and TRBJ2-7): GAGVSQSPRYKVAKRGQDVALRCDPISGHVSLFWYQQALGQGPEFLTYFQNEAQLDKSGLPSDRFFAERPEGSVSTLKIQRTQQEDSAVYLCASIGLVRREQYFGPGTRLTVT.

This chain connects TRBV5-4 to TRBJ1-2, with 7 bases matching TRBD1. This CDR3 is built from 13 residues. The ends lost 6 bases at V and 7 bases at J; junction bases unmatched: 9. The V gene's germline CDR1 is SGHNT and CDR2 YYREEE (reference sequence). The DNA for the CDR3 is TGTGCCAGCATCAACAGGGGAGTGGGTGGCTACACCTTC. It specifies CASINRGVGGYTF.

This chain uses TRBV5-1 with TRBJ1-1; D is uncertain. The V end lost 4 bases, the J end lost 11 bases, and 21 bases lay between the germline ends. Germline CDR1 SGHRS, CDR2 YFSETQ. The CDR3 runs to 14 residues. The CDR3 region is CASSRDVTGMGAFF. The CDR3 DNA follows: TGCGCCAGCAGCCGGGATGTAACGGGAATGGGGGCTTTCTTT.

The chain combines TRBV9 with TRBJ2-7, with unresolved D. V lost 0 bases and J 3 bases, leaving 7 bases between the germline ends. CDR1 is SGDLS and CDR2 is YYNGEE in the germline V gene. This CDR3 has 13 residues. The CDR3 region has the DNA TGTGCCAGCAGCGTAGGGCCAGACTACGAGCAGTACTTC. Amino acids: CASSVGPDYEQYF.

This sequence joins TRBV14 and TRBJ2-2; D is perhaps TRBD1 (6 bases). Germline-derived CDR1 and CDR2 are SGHDN and FVKESK. The CDR3 is made up of 15 amino acids. V was shortened by 5 bases and J by 5 bases, with 15 bases between the two germline ends. CDR3 region: CASSARDTRTGELFF. CDR3 sequence (DNA): TGTGCCAGCAGCGCCCGGGACACGCGAACCGGGGAGCTGTTTTTT.

The chain carries TRBV18 and TRBJ1-1; possible D gene TRBD1, 6 bases. CDR3 length: 17 residues. Germline CDR1 and CDR2: KGHSH and LQKENI. Trimming took 1 base from V and 4 from J, leaving 19 bases between them. CDR3 sequence (DNA): TGTGCCAGCTCACCACTCGATCGGGGGCGGGGGGGCACTGAAGCTTTCTTT. Translating it yields CASSPLDRGRGGTEAFF.